The 13 T cell receptor beta chains below were found in one sample sequenced in a study of OX40 agonist ivuxolimab in advanced cancers. TCRdb's copy holds only in-frame clones and misses some; the assay was immunoSEQ multiplex PCR. This sample carries some 76,000 clones, 86% of them seen once, and the ten largest clones take around 0.79%. The source material was CD4+ or CD8+ T cells sorted from blood, sampled in a trial of the OX40 agonist ivuxolimab. These receptors were collected from an adult with an advanced solid tumor such as melanoma, head and neck, liver or kidney cancer.

This clone occurred a few times. The rearrangement links TRBV19 to TRBJ2-3, with TRBD2 identical over 8 bases. The V gene end was trimmed by 3 bases and the J gene end by 0 bases; junction bases not matched to a gene: 2. The germline V gene has CDR1 LNHDA and CDR2 SQIVND (reference sequence). CDR3 length: 15 amino acids. DNA of the CDR3: TGTGCCAGTAGTATTGCTAGCGGGAGCACAGATACGCAGTATTTT. Translating it yields CASSIASGSTDTQYF.

This clone was detected only once. The rearrangement joins TRBV28 to TRBJ2-7, with D uncertain. There are 15 residues in the CDR3. The germline V and J ends were trimmed by 3 bases and 3 bases, with 15 bases remaining between them. The germline CDR1 and CDR2 sequences are MDHEN and SYDVKM. The CDR3 DNA reads as TGTGCCAGCAGTTTTGTCGGGCGAAGCTTCTACGAGCAGTACTTC. Translation: CASSFVGRSFYEQYF. The variable domain in full, completed from reference TRBV28 and TRBJ2-7, reads DVKVTQSSRYLVKRTGEKVFLECVQDMDHENMFWYRQDPGLGLRLIYFSYDVKMKEKGDIPEGYSVSREKKERFSLILESASTNQTSMYLCASSFVGRSFYEQYFGPGTRLTVT.

The genes are TRBV2 and TRBJ2-3; D is uncertain. The CDR3 has 13 residues. V lost 4 bases, J lost 0 bases, and 5 bases lay in between. The germline V gene has CDR1 SNHLY and CDR2 FYNNEI. The CDR3 here is CASSVESTDTQYF. As DNA, the CDR3 is TGTGCCAGCAGTGTTGAAAGCACAGATACGCAGTATTTT.

This chain connects TRBV29-1 to TRBJ1-1, with unresolved D. Looked up from germline, CDR1 is SQVTM and CDR2 is ANQGSEA. The CDR3 runs 13 residues. Trimming took off 6 bases at V and 4 bases at J, with 15 bases between the two ends. CDR3 DNA: TGCAGCGTCTCGAAGGAGACGGGCACTGAAGCTTTCTTT. This sequence encodes CSVSKETGTEAFF.

The sample holds one count of this clone. V is TRBV29-1 and J is TRBJ1-1; tentatively, D is TRBD1 (6 bases). CDR1 and CDR2 (germline): SQVTM, ANQGSEA. The CDR3 contains 13 residues. Trimming cost V 4 bases and J 2 bases, with 11 bases left between them. DNA of the CDR3: TGCAGCGTTGCAAGGGGACACAACACTGAAGCTTTCTTT. This encodes CSVARGHNTEAFF.

A note on this clone: Other nucleotide sequences from this sample produce the same CDR3. The rearrangement links TRBV11-2 to TRBJ2-7, with D perhaps TRBD1 (6 bases). CDR1 is SGHAT and CDR2 is FQNNGV in the germline V gene. The ends were cut back, 1 base at V and 1 base at J, with 8 bases in the middle. The CDR3 covers 14 residues. The CDR3 nucleotides are TGTGCCAGCAGCTTAGTGGGGGCATCCTACGAGCAGTACTTC. Its translation: CASSLVGASYEQYF.

The rearrangement joins TRBV5-5 to TRBJ1-2, with D hard to call. CDR3 length: 14 residues. In germline, CDR1 is SGHKS, CDR2 YYEKEE (reference sequence). V dropped 2 bases and J dropped 8 bases, with 16 bases sitting between them. The DNA for the CDR3 is TGTGCCAGCAGCTTAAGTCGGGTGCCGGGGGGCTACACCTTC. Amino acids: CASSLSRVPGGYTF.

V and J are TRBV5-6 and TRBJ2-1, with 9 bases identical to TRBD1. The junction had 4 bases not matched to a gene; V was cut back by 0 bases and J by 3 bases. The germline gives CDR1 SGHDT, CDR2 YYEEEE. The CDR3 covers 16 residues. The CDR3 DNA reads as TGTGCCAGCAGCTTGGGACAGGGGGTGATCTACAATGAGCAGTTCTTC. This sequence encodes CASSLGQGVIYNEQFF.

V and J are TRBV28 and TRBJ1-5; 10 nucleotides align to TRBD1. CDR1 is MDHEN, CDR2 SYDVKM, per germline. The CDR3 sequence is 16 residues long. V was pared by 5 bases and J by 12 bases, with 16 bases of the junction left unmatched. CDR3 loop: CASSRPRTGGPSRQHF. CDR3 sequence (DNA): TGTGCCAGCAGTCGCCCACGGACAGGGGGTCCCAGTCGCCAGCATTTT.

This clone was seen only a few times. This chain connects TRBV6-6 to TRBJ1-1; D might be TRBD1 (5 bases). Germline V gene data show CDR1 as MNHNY and CDR2 as SVGAGI (reference sequence). The ends were cut back, 3 bases at V and 4 bases at J, with 6 bases in the middle. The CDR3 is made up of 12 amino acids. This chain's CDR3 is CASSYGGTEAFF. As DNA, the CDR3 is TGTGCCAGCAGTTATGGGGGCACTGAAGCTTTCTTT.

V gene TRBV9 combines with J gene TRBJ2-1; TRBD2 matches at 9 bases. This CDR3 contains 15 residues. In germline, CDR1 is SGDLS, CDR2 YYNGEE. With 0 bases clipped from V and 9 bases from J, the junction kept 7 bases outside the gene matches. This CDR3 is CASSVGALAGREQFF. As DNA, the CDR3 is TGTGCCAGCAGCGTAGGGGCCCTAGCGGGGCGTGAGCAGTTCTTC. Combining the CDR3 with reference TRBV9 and TRBJ2-1 gives the whole variable domain DSGVTQTPKHLITATGQRVTLRCSPRSGDLSVYWYQQSLDQGLQFLIQYYNGEERAKGNILERFSAQQFPDLHSELNLSSLELGDSALYFCASSVGALAGREQFFGPGTRLTVL.

The J gene is TRBJ1-4, the V gene TRBV7-8, with 7 bases matching TRBD1. From germline, CDR1 is SGHVS and CDR2 FQNEAQ. This CDR3 contains 16 residues. V trimming: 5 bases; J trimming: 8 bases; junction bases outside the gene matches: 14. CDR3 coding DNA: TGTGCCAGCAGCCAGCCCTCGGGACAGCCTGGGGAAAAACTGTTTTTT. Its translation: CASSQPSGQPGEKLFF.

The rearrangement joins TRBV30 to TRBJ2-3, with TRBD2 identical over 7 bases. V lost 1 base and J lost 11; bases outside the gene matches: 6. The CDR3 covers 12 residues. Germline V gene data show CDR1 as GTSNPN and CDR2 as SVGIG (reference sequence). The CDR3 spells CAWSDTGGGQYF. DNA of the CDR3: TGTGCCTGGAGTGATACTGGCGGGGGGCAGTATTTT.